The rows below give T cell receptor beta chains drawn from one sample of a study of T cell responses to AZD1222 COVID-19 vaccine. Some clones are missing from TCRdb's copy, which holds only in-frame ones; the method was immunoSEQ multiplex PCR. The data hold about 140,000 clones, with roughly 92% observed a single time. Sample: peripheral blood, taken on day 0 of AZD1222 vaccination. Receptors originate from an adult in good health. The CDR3 runs from the conserved cysteine through the conserved F or W. Fields, in order: D gene, V gene, J gene, clone size, CDR3 protein, CDR3 DNA. A D gene is named only where the DNA matches it firmly. Clone size is not always given. Where it is, it says once, few, many or a class for expanded clones.

d_gene: NA; v_gene: TRBV14; j_gene: TRBJ1-2; abundance: NA; CDR3aa: CASSQSRGAGYTF; CDR3nt: TGTGCCAGCAGCCAATCTAGGGGTGCTGGCTACACCTTC
d_gene: NA; v_gene: TRBV4-1; j_gene: TRBJ1-5; abundance: NA; CDR3aa: CASSQDTGMDQPQHF; CDR3nt: TGCGCCAGCAGCCAAGATACGGGGATGGATCAGCCCCAGCATTTT
d_gene: NA; v_gene: TRBV3-1/TRBV3-2; j_gene: TRBJ1-5; abundance: NA; CDR3aa: CASSQDLRSNQPQHF; CDR3nt: TGTGCCAGCAGCCAAGATCTGAGGAGCAATCAGCCCCAGCATTTT
d_gene: NA; v_gene: TRBV7-9; j_gene: TRBJ2-1; abundance: NA; CDR3aa: CASSFSASLNYEQFF; CDR3nt: TGTGCCAGCAGCTTCTCAGCTAGCCTAAACTATGAGCAGTTCTTC
d_gene: NA; v_gene: TRBV5-1; j_gene: TRBJ1-1; abundance: NA; CDR3aa: CASSLVPIPNTEAFF; CDR3nt: TGCGCCAGCAGCTTGGTGCCGATACCGAACACTGAAGCTTTCTTT
d_gene: NA; v_gene: TRBV6-5; j_gene: TRBJ1-1; abundance: NA; CDR3aa: CASRGNTEAFF; CDR3nt: TGTGCCAGCAGGGGGAACACTGAAGCTTTCTTT
d_gene: TRBD1; v_gene: TRBV18; j_gene: TRBJ1-2; abundance: NA; CDR3aa: CASSPINGQGNYGYTF; CDR3nt: TGTGCCAGCTCACCCATAAACGGACAGGGGAACTATGGCTACACCTTC
d_gene: TRBD1; v_gene: TRBV27; j_gene: TRBJ2-1; abundance: NA; CDR3aa: CASSSRMTGALNNEQFF; CDR3nt: TGTGCCAGCAGTTCCCGAATGACAGGGGCCCTCAACAATGAGCAGTTCTTC
d_gene: NA; v_gene: TRBV7-8; j_gene: TRBJ1-2; abundance: few; CDR3aa: CASSLAPVGAGGGYTF; CDR3nt: TGTGCCAGCAGCTTAGCGCCAGTAGGGGCAGGCGGTGGCTACACCTTC
d_gene: NA; v_gene: TRBV14; j_gene: TRBJ2-3; abundance: NA; CDR3aa: CASSQDITSTDTQYF; CDR3nt: TGTGCCAGCAGCCAAGACATAACTAGCACAGATACGCAGTATTTT
d_gene: NA; v_gene: TRBV9; j_gene: TRBJ2-1; abundance: NA; CDR3aa: CASSVEGGSNEQFF; CDR3nt: TGTGCCAGCAGCGTAGAGGGGGGCAGCAATGAGCAGTTCTTC
d_gene: TRBD1; v_gene: TRBV4-2; j_gene: TRBJ2-1; abundance: NA; CDR3aa: CASSQVLQGGYNEQFF; CDR3nt: TGTGCCAGCAGCCAAGTTTTACAGGGGGGATACAATGAGCAGTTCTTC
d_gene: NA; v_gene: TRBV28; j_gene: TRBJ2-4; abundance: NA; CDR3aa: CASLQRDSKNIQYF; CDR3nt: TGTGCCAGCCTACAACGGGATAGCAAAAACATTCAGTACTTC
d_gene: NA; v_gene: TRBV7-7; j_gene: TRBJ2-1; abundance: NA; CDR3aa: CASSRRLQGDNEQFF; CDR3nt: TGTGCTAGCAGCCGACGACTCCAAGGGGACAATGAGCAGTTCTTC
d_gene: TRBD1; v_gene: TRBV28; j_gene: TRBJ2-1; abundance: NA; CDR3aa: CASGTGVLNEQFF; CDR3nt: TGTGCCAGCGGGACAGGGGTTTTGAATGAGCAGTTCTTC
d_gene: TRBD2; v_gene: TRBV28; j_gene: TRBJ2-7; abundance: NA; CDR3aa: CASSFTPGRGAYEQYF; CDR3nt: TGTGCCAGCAGTTTTACTCCGGGACGGGGGGCCTACGAGCAGTACTTC
d_gene: NA; v_gene: TRBV7-9; j_gene: TRBJ1-1; abundance: NA; CDR3aa: CASSTLSITEAFF; CDR3nt: TGTGCCAGCAGCACCCTTTCGATCACTGAAGCTTTCTTT
d_gene: TRBD2; v_gene: TRBV9; j_gene: TRBJ2-3; abundance: NA; CDR3aa: CASSVDSGEADTQYF; CDR3nt: TGTGCCAGCAGCGTAGATAGCGGGGAAGCAGATACGCAGTATTTT